These T cell receptor beta chains were read from a single sample in a study of T cell responses to AZD1222 COVID-19 vaccine. Data came from immunoSEQ multiplex PCR; TCRdb stores just in-frame clones and leaves some out. The data show over 100,000 clones, 88% seen once. This sample comprised peripheral blood, obtained on day 0 of MenACWY control vaccination. These receptors all stem from an adult in good health. Both conserved end residues are part of each CDR3. The D gene is left open where the match is weak. Clone size, where shown, is once, few, many, or a class for clones that have expanded.

CDR3 protein: CASSLAGGTTDTQYF
CDR3 DNA: TGTGCCAGCAGCCTAGCGGGGGGGACCACAGATACGCAGTATTTT
clone size: .
J gene: TRBJ2-3
V gene: TRBV3-1/TRBV3-2
D gene: TRBD2

CDR3 protein: CASSLGSRGETQYF
CDR3 DNA: TGTGCCAGCAGCTTAGGGTCCAGGGGGGAGACCCAGTACTTC
clone size: .
J gene: TRBJ2-5
V gene: TRBV7-2
D gene: TRBD1

CDR3 protein: CASSPQGVGNTEAFF
CDR3 DNA: TGTGCCAGCAGCCCCCAGGGGGTAGGGAACACTGAAGCTTTCTTT
clone size: .
J gene: TRBJ1-1
V gene: TRBV7-3
D gene: TRBD1

CDR3 protein: CASSLVVGGSGNTIYF
CDR3 DNA: TGTGCCAGCAGCTTAGTGGTAGGCGGCTCTGGAAACACCATATATTTT
clone size: .
J gene: TRBJ1-3
V gene: TRBV7-6
D gene: .

CDR3 protein: CASSAQGNQPQHF
CDR3 DNA: TGTGCCAGTAGTGCCCAGGGCAATCAGCCCCAGCATTTT
clone size: .
J gene: TRBJ1-5
V gene: TRBV19
D gene: .

CDR3 protein: CASSLGTEYNQPQHF
CDR3 DNA: TGTGCCAGCAGCTTGGGGACAGAGTACAATCAGCCCCAGCATTTT
clone size: few
J gene: TRBJ1-5
V gene: TRBV5-8
D gene: .

CDR3 protein: CSVSWSLRGADTQYF
CDR3 DNA: TGCAGCGTTTCCTGGTCGCTCCGGGGTGCGGATACGCAGTATTTT
clone size: .
J gene: TRBJ2-3
V gene: TRBV29-1
D gene: .

CDR3 protein: CASRRTTGGNQPQHF
CDR3 DNA: TGTGCCAGCAGGAGGACGACAGGGGGAAATCAGCCCCAGCATTTT
clone size: .
J gene: TRBJ1-5
V gene: TRBV28
D gene: TRBD1

CDR3 protein: CASSLAGQPNTEAFF
CDR3 DNA: TGTGCCAGCAGCTTAGCCGGACAGCCGAACACTGAAGCTTTCTTT
clone size: once
J gene: TRBJ1-1
V gene: TRBV7-9
D gene: .

CDR3 protein: CASSPLGPGGYTF
CDR3 DNA: TGCGCCAGCAGCCCCCTGGGGCCGGGTGGCTACACCTTC
clone size: once
J gene: TRBJ1-2
V gene: TRBV4-1
D gene: .

CDR3 protein: CASSPGLISTDTQYF
CDR3 DNA: TGTGCCAGCAGCCCCGGGCTAATCAGCACAGATACGCAGTATTTT
clone size: .
J gene: TRBJ2-3
V gene: TRBV28
D gene: .

CDR3 protein: CASSLPGTADMGDTQYF
CDR3 DNA: TGTGCCAGCAGTCTACCCGGGACGGCGGATATGGGAGATACGCAGTATTTT
clone size: .
J gene: TRBJ2-3
V gene: TRBV28
D gene: .

CDR3 protein: CASSRLTGGNSPLHF
CDR3 DNA: TGTGCCAGTAGTAGGTTGACAGGGGGCAATTCACCCCTCCACTTT
clone size: .
J gene: TRBJ1-6
V gene: TRBV19
D gene: TRBD1

CDR3 protein: CASSYSGAGYTF
CDR3 DNA: TGTGCCAGCAGTTACTCGGGTGCTGGCTACACCTTC
clone size: .
J gene: TRBJ1-2
V gene: TRBV6-2/TRBV6-3
D gene: .

CDR3 protein: CASSQGTGNNEQFF
CDR3 DNA: TGTGCCAGCAGCCAGGGGACTGGAAACAATGAGCAGTTCTTC
clone size: .
J gene: TRBJ2-1
V gene: TRBV3-1/TRBV3-2
D gene: .

CDR3 protein: CASSLGGINTGELFF
CDR3 DNA: TGTGCCAGCAGCTTGGGCGGGATTAACACCGGGGAGCTGTTTTTT
clone size: few
J gene: TRBJ2-2
V gene: TRBV5-4
D gene: .

CDR3 protein: CASSLVGNTEAFF
CDR3 DNA: TGTGCCAGCAGCTTGGTCGGGAACACTGAAGCTTTCTTT
clone size: .
J gene: TRBJ1-1
V gene: TRBV7-9
D gene: .